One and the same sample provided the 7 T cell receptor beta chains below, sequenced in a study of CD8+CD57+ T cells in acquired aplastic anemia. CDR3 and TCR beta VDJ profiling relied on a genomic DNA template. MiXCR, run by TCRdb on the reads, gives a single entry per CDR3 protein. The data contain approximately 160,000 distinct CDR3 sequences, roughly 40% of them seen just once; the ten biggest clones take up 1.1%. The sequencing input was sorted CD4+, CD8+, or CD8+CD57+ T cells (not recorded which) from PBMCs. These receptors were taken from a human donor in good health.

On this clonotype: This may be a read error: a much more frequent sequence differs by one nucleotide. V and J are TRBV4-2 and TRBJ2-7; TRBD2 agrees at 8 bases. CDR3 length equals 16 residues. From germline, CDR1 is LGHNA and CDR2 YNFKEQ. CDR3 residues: CANSQDGAGGSYEQYF. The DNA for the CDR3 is TGTGCCAACAGCCAAGATGGGGCGGGAGGATCCTACGAGCAGTACTTC.

CDR3 amino acids: CASKRDRVSNQPQHF. CDR3 coding DNA: TGTGCCAGCAAACGAGACAGGGTCAGCAATCAGCCCCAGCATTTT. The chain joins TRBV7-2 to TRBJ1-5; TRBD1 matches at 7 bases. The trim removed 7 bases at V and 1 base at J, leaving 7 bases unmatched. There are 15 residues in the CDR3. Looked up from germline, CDR1 is SGHTA and CDR2 is FQGNSA. The full variable domain, its missing parts supplied by reference TRBV7-2 and TRBJ1-5, is GAGVSQSPSNKVTEKGKDVELRCDPISGHTALYWYRQSLGQGLEFLIYFQGNSAPDKSGLPSDRFSAERTGGSVSTLTIQRTQQEDSAVYLCASKRDRVSNQPQHFGDGTRLSIL.

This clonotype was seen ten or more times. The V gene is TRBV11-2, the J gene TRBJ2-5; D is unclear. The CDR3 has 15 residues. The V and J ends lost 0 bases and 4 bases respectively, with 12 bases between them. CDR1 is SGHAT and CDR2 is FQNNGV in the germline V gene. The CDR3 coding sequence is TGTGCCAGCAGCTTAGACTCGAACTGGGGAGAGACCCAGTACTTC. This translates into CASSLDSNWGETQYF. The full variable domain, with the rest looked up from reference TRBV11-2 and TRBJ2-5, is EAGVAQSPRYKIIEKRQSVAFWCNPISGHATLYWYQQILGQGPKLLIQFQNNGVVDDSQLPKDRFSAERLKGVDSTLKIQPAKLEDSAVYLCASSLDSNWGETQYFGPGTRLLVL.

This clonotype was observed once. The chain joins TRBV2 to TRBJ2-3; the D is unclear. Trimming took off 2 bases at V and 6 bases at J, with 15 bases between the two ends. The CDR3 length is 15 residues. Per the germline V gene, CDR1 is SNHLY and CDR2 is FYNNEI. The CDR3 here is CASSEMGWDLDTQYF. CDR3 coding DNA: TGTGCCAGCAGTGAAATGGGTTGGGATCTGGATACGCAGTATTTT.

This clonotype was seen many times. The CDR3 DNA sequence: TGCGCCAGCTTAGGACAGGGGGACTACGACTATGGCTACACCTTC. It codes for CASLGQGDYDYGYTF. V is TRBV10-2 and J is TRBJ1-2; TRBD1 matches at 10 bases. This CDR3 has 15 residues. In germline, CDR1 is WSHSY, CDR2 SAAADI. The J segment lost 3 bases and the V segment lost 8 bases, leaving 9 bases of the junction unmatched.

In DNA form, the CDR3 reads TGCAGCGTTAAAGGCAGGGTACACCACGAGCAGTACTTC. It codes for CSVKGRVHHEQYF. The V gene is TRBV29-1, the J gene TRBJ2-7, with a possible D match to TRBD1 (5 bases). Trimming pared 5 bases from V and 5 bases from J, leaving 16 bases between. CDR1 and CDR2 (germline): SQVTM, ANQGSEA. The CDR3 extends over 13 amino acids.

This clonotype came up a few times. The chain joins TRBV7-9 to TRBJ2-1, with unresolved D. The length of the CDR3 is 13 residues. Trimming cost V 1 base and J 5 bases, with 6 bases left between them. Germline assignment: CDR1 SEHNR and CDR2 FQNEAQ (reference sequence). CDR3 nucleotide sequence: TGTGCCAGCAGCTTAGGACGAGACAATGAGCAGTTCTTC. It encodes CASSLGRDNEQFF.